Listed below are T cell receptor beta chains from one sample, sequenced in a study of blood T cell repertoires in COVID-19. The protocol was immunoSEQ multiplex PCR, while the TCRdb copy is restricted to in-frame clones and leaves out a portion. The sample lists 100,000 to 150,000 clones; roughly 84% were seen once. The specimen was peripheral blood. These receptors all come from a man aged 60 to 75 with acute or convalescent COVID-19. Both conserved end residues are part of each CDR3. Each record gives: D gene, clone size, V gene, J gene, CDR3 DNA, CDR3 protein. D genes are given only for firm matches. Size values are once, few and many counts, or a class for expanded clones, and some rows have none.

NA	NA	TRBV9	TRBJ1-3	TGTGCCAGCAGCGTAGAAGGGGCTGGAAACACCATATATTTT	CASSVEGAGNTIYF
TRBD1	NA	TRBV19	TRBJ2-5	TGTGCCAGTAGTATCCGCGCCCGGGACAGGGACCAAGAGACCCAGTACTTC	CASSIRARDRDQETQYF
NA	NA	TRBV18	TRBJ2-7	TGTGCCAGCTCACCTGGAGGGGACGAGCAGTACTTC	CASSPGGDEQYF
NA	NA	TRBV12-3/TRBV12-4	TRBJ1-5	TGTGCCAGCAGTCAACCAGGGTATCAGCCCCAGCATTTT	CASSQPGYQPQHF
NA	NA	TRBV5-4	TRBJ1-2	TGTGCCAGCAGCATACAGGGAACGGATGGCTACACCTTC	CASSIQGTDGYTF
NA	NA	TRBV20-1	TRBJ2-1	TGCAGTGCTAGTTCTCCAGGGTTCCCTGAGCAGTTCTTC	CSASSPGFPEQFF
NA	NA	TRBV2	TRBJ2-5	TGTGCCAGCAAAGAACTAGAAGAGACCCAGTACTTC	CASKELEETQYF
NA	NA	TRBV6-1	TRBJ2-3	TGTGCCAGCAGTGCCTTGGCGACGGGGGACACAGATACGCAGTATTTT	CASSALATGDTDTQYF
NA	NA	TRBV28	TRBJ1-6	TGTGCCAGCAGTTTGGAGACCCCCATCGGATCACCCCTCCACTTT	CASSLETPIGSPLHF
NA	NA	TRBV7-2	TRBJ2-2	TGTGCCAGCAGCTTACTTGTAACCGGGGAGCTGTTTTTT	CASSLLVTGELFF
TRBD1	NA	TRBV7-6	TRBJ2-5	TGTGCCAGCAGCTTAGGAAGACAGGGGACGGAGACCCAGTACTTC	CASSLGRQGTETQYF
NA	NA	TRBV9	TRBJ2-5	TGTGCCAGCAGCGTAGCTTTGGGGGGAGAGACCCAGTACTTC	CASSVALGGETQYF
NA	few	TRBV3-1/TRBV3-2	TRBJ1-3	TGTGCCAGCAGCCAAGAGGGCAGGGCAGGAAACACCATATATTTT	CASSQEGRAGNTIYF
NA	NA	TRBV15	TRBJ1-1	TGTGCCACCAGTCTGAGGGAGATTTGGACTGAAGCTTTCTTT	CATSLREIWTEAFF